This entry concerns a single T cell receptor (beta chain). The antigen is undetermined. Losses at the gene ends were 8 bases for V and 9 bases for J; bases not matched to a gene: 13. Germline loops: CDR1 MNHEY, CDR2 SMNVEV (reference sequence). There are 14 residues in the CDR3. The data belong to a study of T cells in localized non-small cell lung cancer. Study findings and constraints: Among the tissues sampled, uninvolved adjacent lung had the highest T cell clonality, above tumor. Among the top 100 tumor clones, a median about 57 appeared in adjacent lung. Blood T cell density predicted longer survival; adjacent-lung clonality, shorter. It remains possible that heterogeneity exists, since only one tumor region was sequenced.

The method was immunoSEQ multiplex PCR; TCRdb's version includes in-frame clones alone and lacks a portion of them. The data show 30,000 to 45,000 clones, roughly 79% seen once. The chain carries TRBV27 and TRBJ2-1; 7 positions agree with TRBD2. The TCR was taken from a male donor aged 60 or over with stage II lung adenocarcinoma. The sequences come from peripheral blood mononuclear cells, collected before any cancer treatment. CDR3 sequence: CASARGLRESEQFF. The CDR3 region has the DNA TGTGCCAGCGCCCGCGGTTTGCGGGAGAGTGAGCAGTTCTTC.